Listed below are T cell receptor beta chains from one sample, sequenced in a study of OX40 agonist ivuxolimab in advanced cancers. Profiling relied on immunoSEQ multiplex PCR, and the TCRdb table lists in-frame clones only, not all of them. The sample records approximately 70,000 clones, about 87% being singletons. Sequencing was performed on CD4+ or CD8+ T cells sorted from blood, taken in a trial of the OX40 agonist ivuxolimab. These receptors were obtained from an adult with an advanced solid tumor such as melanoma, head and neck, liver or kidney cancer. The CDR3 runs from the conserved cysteine through the conserved F or W. D genes are given only for firm matches. Only part of the rows carry a size: once, few, many, or a class if the clone is expanded.

-,TRBJ1-4,TRBV5-1,-,TGCGCCAGCAGCTTGGAGGGGCAGGATAGACTGTTTTTT,CASSLEGQDRLFF
-,TRBJ2-2,TRBV2,-,TGTGCCAGCAGTGAACAGGGGATTACCGTAGGGGAGCTGTTTTTT,CASSEQGITVGELFF
TRBD1,TRBJ1-3,TRBV2,-,TGTGCCAGCAGTCGTGACAGGGCTGGAAACACCATATATTTT,CASSRDRAGNTIYF
TRBD2,TRBJ2-1,TRBV9,-,TGTGCCAGCAGCGTAGTCAGGACTAGCGGCTACAATGAGCAGTTCTTC,CASSVVRTSGYNEQFF
-,TRBJ2-1,TRBV5-6,-,TGTGCCAGCAGCTTGGACTCCGGCTGGAGCAATGAGCAGTTCTTC,CASSLDSGWSNEQFF
-,TRBJ1-2,TRBV5-6,-,TGTGCCAGCAGCTCCCCTACCTACTCTTTCCCCTACACCTTC,CASSSPTYSFPYTF
-,TRBJ2-7,TRBV7-2,-,TGTGCCAGCAGCTCCCGCCCGGGAGTCGAGCAGTACTTC,CASSSRPGVEQYF
-,TRBJ2-2,TRBV2,once,TGTGCCAGCAGTGAGATAGCTCCCGGGGAGCTGTTTTTT,CASSEIAPGELFF
-,TRBJ2-7,TRBV2,-,TGTGCCAGCAGTGGCCGACAGACGCTTGCCTACGAGCAGTACTTC,CASSGRQTLAYEQYF
-,TRBJ2-7,TRBV29-1,-,TGCAGCGCTTCCTGGGGGGACGTCTTCTACGAGCAGTACTTC,CSASWGDVFYEQYF
TRBD1,TRBJ1-1,TRBV29-1,few,TGCAGCGTTGCGGTACAGTTTCAGGGGGCAGCTTTCTTT,CSVAVQFQGAAFF
TRBD2,TRBJ2-1,TRBV9,once,TGTGCCAGCAGCGTACGGACTAGCGGGGGGCTCAATGAGCAGTTCTTC,CASSVRTSGGLNEQFF
TRBD1,TRBJ2-2,TRBV6-6,once,TGTGCCAGCAGTTCCCCGACAGGGATGAACACCGGGGAGCTGTTTTTT,CASSSPTGMNTGELFF
-,TRBJ1-4,TRBV5-5,-,TGTGCCAGCAGCTTCGGGGGAGGAACTAATGAAAAACTGTTTTTT,CASSFGGGTNEKLFF
-,TRBJ1-1,TRBV7-3,-,TGTGCCAGCAGCGCATCCAGTTCCTGGGGGACTGAAGCTTTCTTT,CASSASSSWGTEAFF
-,TRBJ2-7,TRBV18,-,TGTGCCAGCTCACGGGGGGATTCGAGGGAGCAGTACTTC,CASSRGDSREQYF
TRBD2,TRBJ2-1,TRBV11-2,-,TGTGCCAGCAGCCCGCTATGGGAGGGAGGTGAGCAGTTCTTC,CASSPLWEGGEQFF
TRBD2,TRBJ2-1,TRBV6-5,-,TGTGCCAGCAGTCCCAATATTGGACTAGCGGGCGAGCAGTTCTTC,CASSPNIGLAGEQFF